Sequencing of this T cell receptor (beta chain) was carried out in a study of shared clonotypes between healthy human individuals. Authors' methods: Quality scores were absent from the junction-only immunoSEQ sequences, so filtering differed. The assay was immunoSEQ multiplex PCR, and TCRdb's table has in-frame clones only and misses some. The V and J calls and clone size were taken over from that table, and D and trimming were inferred from the DNA. The table records roughly 2,000,000 clones, roughly 95% of them present only once. Terminally differentiated effector memory CD45RA+ cells were left out of the naive CD8 fraction, which was CD45RO-negative and positively selected for CCR7. Germline V gene lookup returns CDR1 KGHSH and CDR2 LQKENI. This CDR3 is 17 amino acids long. V was shortened by 0 bases and J by 4 bases, with 18 bases between the two germline ends.

The sequenced material came from naive CD8+ T cells sorted from blood. The chain combines TRBV18 with TRBJ1-1; perhaps TRBD1 as D (6 bases). This clonotype was obtained from a man younger than 30 in good health. CDR3 DNA: TGTGCCAGCTCACCACCCCTGGGGGGCCGGGGTCCCACTGAAGCTTTCTTT. Its translation: CASSPPLGGRGPTEAFF. The full variable domain, its missing parts supplied by reference TRBV18 and TRBJ1-1, is NAGVMQNPRHLVRRRGQEARLRCSPMKGHSHVYWYRQLPEEGLKFMVYLQKENIIDESGMPKERFSAEFPKEGPSILRIQQVVRGDSAAYFCASSPPLGGRGPTEAFFGQGTRLTVV.